This T cell receptor (beta chain) was obtained from a study of blood T cell repertoires in COVID-19. TCRdb's copy holds only in-frame clones and misses some; the assay was immunoSEQ multiplex PCR. The sample records a few hundred thousand clones, about 86% being singletons. This TCR was sampled from a man aged 25 to 40 with acute COVID-19. The sample was PBMCs or T cells enriched from blood (not recorded which).

The CDR3 DNA reads TGCAGTGCTCTGAGATTAGAGACCCAGTACTTC. Protein product: CSALRLETQYF. The chain has TRBV20-1 and TRBJ2-5, with D uncertain. In germline, CDR1 is DFQATT, CDR2 SNEGSKA (reference sequence). V was shortened by 5 bases and J by 4 bases, with 8 bases between the two germline ends. CDR3 length equals 11 residues.